Shown below are 8 T cell receptor beta chains from a single sample sequenced in a study of vaccination and CD4 T cells after COVID-19. The study sequenced cultured CD4+ T cell DNA using the Oncomine TCR Beta short-read assay. From the PCR reads, TCRdb called clonotypes with MiXCR, one entry per CDR3 protein. The sample lists some 13,000 distinct CDR3 sequences; more than 55% were seen once. Their antigens remain unidentified. Stated treatment: approximately nine-day PBMC culture with coronavirus spike peptide pools or control peptides (ViraFEST assay). The material sequenced was CD4+ T cells from blood, cultured in vitro. Every receptor here comes from a human donor who had recovered from COVID-19.

The chain employs TRBV30 and TRBJ2-2; D uncertain. Germline-derived CDR1 and CDR2 are GTSNPN and SVGIG (reference sequence). The CDR3 sequence is 15 residues long. Trimming took 0 bases from V and 1 from J, leaving 9 bases between them. The CDR3, as DNA: TGTGCCTGGAGTGTAATGTCAGGGAACACCGGGGAGCTGTTTTTT. Amino acids: CAWSVMSGNTGELFF.

The chain combines TRBV20-1 with TRBJ2-2, with 9 bases fitting TRBD2. Per the germline V gene, CDR1 is DFQATT and CDR2 is SNEGSKA (reference sequence). Trimming cost V 8 bases and J 6 bases; bases outside gene matches: 10. CDR3 size: 14 residues. The CDR3 nucleotides read TGCAGTACTACTCCGGGACTAGCTTCCGGGGAGCTGTTTTTT. It encodes CSTTPGLASGELFF.

The gene calls are TRBV7-3 and TRBJ2-3, with TRBD2 identical over 7 bases. This CDR3 is 16 amino acids long. V was pared by 4 bases and J by 1 base, with 8 bases of the junction left unmatched. CDR1 is SGHTA and CDR2 is FQGTGA in the germline V gene. The CDR3 is CASSSLGGPGTDTQYF. CDR3 bases: TGTGCCAGCAGCTCTTTGGGAGGGCCCGGCACAGATACGCAGTATTTT.

The chain combines TRBV7-9 with TRBJ1-1; unclear D gene. V was shortened by 5 bases and J by 3 bases, with 16 bases between the two germline ends. This CDR3 contains 15 residues. CDR1 SEHNR and CDR2 FQNEAQ come from the germline V gene (reference sequence). CDR3 in DNA: TGTGCCAGCAGCCCAGATAGGCGGGTGCACACTGAAGCTTTCTTT. The encoded protein is CASSPDRRVHTEAFF.

This clonotype was observed a single time. J is TRBJ1-5 and V is TRBV20-1, with a weak D call TRBD1 (6 bases). Germline V gene sequence: CDR1 DFQATT, CDR2 SNEGSKA (reference sequence). V was clipped by 2 bases and J by 3 bases, with 11 bases between them. The CDR3 runs 14 residues. The CDR3 DNA follows: TGCAGTGCTAGATGGGGGGCAGACAATCAGCCCCAGCATTTT. It translates to CSARWGADNQPQHF.

The table lists this clonotype with a few counts. This rearrangement joins TRBV12-3 or TRBV12-4 to TRBJ2-5; no definite D call. The CDR3 has 11 residues. V lost 1 base and J 5 bases, leaving 2 bases between the germline ends. CDR3 in amino acids: CASSLGETQYF. The CDR3 region has the DNA TGTGCCAGCAGTTTAGGGGAGACCCAGTACTTC.

This clonotype appeared a single time. V usage is TRBV19 and J usage is TRBJ1-1; weak D call: TRBD1 (6 bases). The CDR3 covers 14 residues. CDR1 is LNHDA, CDR2 SQIVND, per germline (reference sequence). The V and J ends lost 7 bases and 0 bases respectively, with 12 bases between them. This chain's CDR3 is CASIDRSMNTEAFF. The CDR3 DNA is TGTGCCAGTATCGACAGGAGCATGAACACTGAAGCTTTCTTT.

There are a few counts of this clonotype. V is TRBV2 and J is TRBJ2-7; TRBD2 agrees at 16 bases. V shed 6 bases and J 4 bases; nucleotides not matched to a gene: 3. The CDR3 contains 15 residues. CDR1 SNHLY and CDR2 FYNNEI come from the germline V gene. DNA of the CDR3: TGTGCCAGCAGACCGGGACTAGCGGGAGGGTACGAGCAGTACTTC. It encodes CASRPGLAGGYEQYF.